The 11 T cell receptor beta chains in this list originate from one sample, sequenced in a study of blood T cells in healthy people across ages. PCR was performed a second time for 7 to 11 cycles using a sample-barcoded 5' primer and a J-beta primer mix. TCRdb used MiXCR to reprocess the 5' RACE reads, holding one entry per CDR3 protein. The sample records about 800,000 distinct CDR3 sequences, 20% to 30% being singletons. The same data also went into a second study, on T cells of mothers and their children.

Material: blood. The receptors stem from a boy between 10 and 17 years old in good health.

The genes are TRBV10-3 and TRBJ2-1; 11 positions match TRBD2. The V gene end was trimmed by 3 bases and the J gene end by 5 bases; junction bases not matched to a gene: 6. The germline CDR1 and CDR2 sequences are ENHRY and SYGVKD. The CDR3 has 16 residues. The CDR3 spells CAISEPTSGVNNEQFF. DNA of the CDR3: TGTGCCATCAGTGAACCGACTAGCGGGGTTAACAATGAGCAGTTCTTC.

This clonotype was counted a few times. The chain has TRBV18 and TRBJ2-2, with 11 bases identical to TRBD2. The V gene's germline CDR1 is KGHSH and CDR2 LQKENI. CDR3 length equals 17 residues. V gave up 3 bases and J gave up 1 base; unmatched junction bases: 4. CDR3 bases: TGTGCCAGCTCACCCAGACTAGCGGGGCTGAACACCGGGGAGCTGTTTTTT. Amino acid sequence: CASSPRLAGLNTGELFF.

V gene TRBV13 combines with J gene TRBJ2-3, with 8 bases that match TRBD2. Germline values: CDR1 PRHDT, CDR2 FYEKMQ (reference sequence). Germline trimming cut 6 bases from V and 6 bases from J; bases unmatched to any gene: 8. This CDR3 is 14 amino acids long. In nucleotides, the CDR3 is TGTGCCAGCAGGCCGGGACTAGAACCCGATACGCAGTATTTT. Its protein is CASRPGLEPDTQYF.

The V gene is TRBV6-2 or TRBV6-3, the J gene TRBJ2-7; tentatively, D is TRBD1 (6 bases). This CDR3 comprises 15 residues. Germline values: CDR1 MNHEY, CDR2 SVGEGT. Trimming took 6 bases from V and 0 from J, leaving 15 bases between them. The CDR3 DNA follows: TGTGCCAGCAGGGGGACCGGGGACACCTCCTACGAGCAGTACTTC. Translating it yields CASRGTGDTSYEQYF.

This sequence joins TRBV27 and TRBJ2-3, with unresolved D. Deletions cut 6 bases from V and 2 bases from J, with 18 bases between. The CDR3 contains 16 residues. Germline loops: CDR1 MNHEY, CDR2 SMNVEV (reference sequence). CDR3 sequence (DNA): TGTGCCAGCAGCTTAAAGTCGCCGGCATCCACAGATACGCAGTATTTT. Protein: CASSLKSPASTDTQYF.

This clonotype was observed a handful of times. This sequence joins TRBV9 and TRBJ2-3; D is uncertain. Trimming removed 0 bases from V and 2 bases from J, with 7 bases in between. The germline V gene has CDR1 SGDLS and CDR2 YYNGEE. This CDR3 is 14 amino acids long. As DNA, the CDR3 is TGTGCCAGCAGCGTAGTCCCTGACACAGATACGCAGTATTTT. Encoded protein: CASSVVPDTDTQYF. The whole variable domain, filled in from reference TRBV9 and TRBJ2-3, reads DSGVTQTPKHLITATGQRVTLRCSPRSGDLSVYWYQQSLDQGLQFLIQYYNGEERAKGNILERFSAQQFPDLHSELNLSSLELGDSALYFCASSVVPDTDTQYFGPGTRLTVL.

The V and J genes are TRBV6-2 or TRBV6-3 and TRBJ2-7, with 7 positions matching TRBD2. Germline V gene lookup returns CDR1 MNHEY and CDR2 SVGEGT. J gave up 2 bases and V 7 bases, and 14 bases lay outside the gene matches. The CDR3 consists of 16 residues. CDR3 residues: CASTLKRGEGAYEQYF. DNA for the CDR3: TGTGCCAGCACCTTAAAAAGAGGGGAGGGCGCCTACGAGCAGTACTTC.

In its sample, this clonotype was seen a few times. V and J are TRBV9 and TRBJ2-7; maybe TRBD1 (5 bases). CDR3 length: 15 residues. With 0 bases removed from V and 6 bases from J, the gap between germline ends came to 16 bases. The germline V gene has CDR1 SGDLS and CDR2 YYNGEE. In DNA, the CDR3 is TGTGCCAGCAGCGTAGATCCGGCAGGGCAGTCCGAGCAGTACTTC. This sequence encodes CASSVDPAGQSEQYF.

This clonotype appeared a few times. In nucleotides, the CDR3 is TGTGCCAGCAGCCAAGATAGTGGCATAAACATTCAGTACTTC. It yields the protein CASSQDSGINIQYF. The V gene is TRBV3-1, the J gene TRBJ2-4; D call uncertain. The CDR3 runs 14 residues. Trimming pared 0 bases from V and 6 bases from J, leaving 9 bases between. Germline CDR1 and CDR2: LGHDT and YNNKEL (reference sequence).

This clonotype was observed a handful of times. This chain joins TRBV12-3 or TRBV12-4 and TRBJ2-2, with 9 positions matching TRBD2. The CDR3 loop spans 18 amino acids. Unmatched junction bases numbered 14, after V lost 2 bases and J lost 7 bases. For the CDR3, the DNA is TGTGCCAGCAGTTTAAATGTGGGAGTTAGCGGGGGAGACGGGGAGCTGTTTTTT. Translating it yields CASSLNVGVSGGDGELFF.

The chain uses TRBV25-1 and TRBJ1-2; D remains ambiguous. The ends were cut back, 3 bases at V and 4 bases at J, with 6 bases in the middle. Looked up from germline, CDR1 is MGHDK and CDR2 is SYGVNS. The CDR3 totals 12 residues. CDR3 protein: CASSDSFYGYTF. The DNA for the CDR3 is TGTGCCAGCAGTGACTCCTTCTATGGCTACACCTTC.